The source of this T cell receptor beta chain is a study of CD8+CD57+ T cells in acquired aplastic anemia. The table lists this clonotype with many counts. Antigen unknown. The study, taken as a whole, reports: Patients versus controls showed no significant CD8+ Simpson's diversity difference. Patients and controls shared some 30 CD8+ CDR3 sequences.

Germline CDR1 reads LGHDT; CDR2 reads YNNKEL (reference sequence). Between the trimmed V and J ends, which lost 2 bases and 4 bases, there was a span of 15 bases. The CDR3 length is 15 residues. The template for TCR beta VDJ and CDR3 sequence profiling was genomic DNA. Each CDR3 protein gets one entry after TCRdb re-called the reads with MiXCR. Of under 200,000 distinct CDR3 sequences listed, less than 50% are singletons. The authors sequenced patients whose flow cytometry had shown CD8+CD57+ cell expansion. The V call is TRBV3-1, the J call TRBJ2-7; D perhaps matches TRBD2 (6 bases). Sequenced sample: sorted CD4+, CD8+, or CD8+CD57+ T cells (not recorded which) from PBMCs. The receptor comes from a human donor with aplastic anemia. CDR3 in amino acids: CASSQFEGGRYEQYF. The CDR3 bases are TGTGCCAGCAGCCAATTCGAGGGAGGAAGGTACGAGCAGTACTTC.